This TCR beta chain was captured by sequencing in a study of regulatory T cells in long-lasting Graves disease. Across the whole study: Patients with new Graves' disease had used antithyroid drugs below 3 months.

V gave up 2 bases and J gave up 7 bases, with 6 bases separating them. Germline-derived CDR1 and CDR2 are GTSNPN and SVGIG (reference sequence). The CDR3 consists of 11 residues. Investigators prepared the TCR beta libraries by applying iRepertoire HTBI primers and Arm-PCR of CDR3 regions. Authors' data handling: Analysis of the samples identified 50 to 70 TRBV and 14 TRBJ segments. TCRdb independently ran MiXCR on the multiplex PCR reads; one entry per CDR3 protein. The V and J calls follow TCRdb's processing rather than the paper's. The sample lists around 460,000 distinct CDR3 sequences, approximately 15% occurring once. The time point is: newly diagnosed GD, antithyroid drugs for less than 3 months. Researchers made the TCR library from RNA that was extracted from PBMCs. This clonotype was detected many times. The same data also went into a second study, on T cells in Graves' hyperthyroidism and ophthalmopathy.

The sample consisted of peripheral blood mononuclear cells (PBMCs), taken at new diagnosis, from a patient treated with antithyroid drugs. The chain couples TRBV30 to TRBJ2-1; D not resolved. The sequence was obtained from a woman aged 50 to 60 with Graves disease. The DNA for the CDR3 is TGTGCCTGGAGTCGGCAGAATGAGCAGTTCTTC. Translating gives CAWSRQNEQFF.